Each of the 6 T cell receptor beta chains below was sequenced from the same sample in a study of human T cells and chemical hapten exposure. Time point specified: pre-sensitization, week 0. The treatment is: therapeutic diphenylcyclopropenone sensitization with weekly scalp DPC. TCRdb recomputed calls from the RACE reads with MiXCR, one row per CDR3 protein. The sample records about 92,000 distinct CDR3 sequences, around 9.6% being singletons. This specimen consisted of whole blood, obtained in connection with sensitization to the hapten diphenylcyclopropenone (DPC). These receptors were obtained from a woman aged 40 to 50 with alopecia areata. Some clones in this sample may be carry-over from other donors' samples.

This clonotype showed up just a few times. The V and J genes are TRBV18 and TRBJ2-3; 12 nucleotides align to TRBD1. The CDR3 extends over 17 amino acids. Trimming at V came to 4 bases and at J to 6 bases, leaving 11 bases not matched to a gene. The germline gives CDR1 KGHSH, CDR2 LQKENI. Here the CDR3 DNA reads TGTGCCAGCTCACGTCAGCTGGGACAGGGGGCTCAGGATACGCAGTATTTT. Residues: CASSRQLGQGAQDTQYF.

Many counts were recorded for this clonotype. This chain uses TRBV29-1 with TRBJ1-5, with 7 nucleotides matching TRBD1. The germline gives CDR1 SQVTM, CDR2 ANQGSEA. The CDR3 is 13 amino acids. After removal of 6 bases from V and 5 bases from J, the junction contained 7 bases not matched to a gene. CDR3 DNA sequence: TGCAGCGTGAGGGACAGTGGGTATCAGCCCCAGCATTTT. It translates to CSVRDSGYQPQHF.

This clonotype appeared many times. The chain has TRBV15 and TRBJ2-7; the D gene could be TRBD1 or TRBD2 (6 bases each). With 5 bases removed from V and 4 bases from J, the gap between germline ends came to 15 bases. CDR1 and CDR2 (germline): LNHNV, YYDKDF (reference sequence). The CDR3 extends over 14 amino acids. CDR3 DNA sequence: TGTGCCACCAGCCCCGCGGGACACTTGTACGAGCAGTACTTC. It encodes CATSPAGHLYEQYF.

This clonotype occurred a few times. The J gene is TRBJ2-1, the V gene TRBV5-1; TRBD1 aligns across 11 bases. The CDR3 length is 15 residues. CDR1 and CDR2 (germline): SGHRS, YFSETQ. V shed 4 bases, J shed 6 bases, and the junction held 6 bases outside the gene matches. CDR3 in DNA: TGCGCCAGCAGCCAACCGGGACAGGGGGGCAATGAGCAGTTCTTC. It codes for CASSQPGQGGNEQFF.

This clonotype was detected a few times. The rearrangement links TRBV12-3 or TRBV12-4 to TRBJ2-3; D unclear. There are 14 residues in the CDR3. V shed 7 bases and J shed 4 bases, with 15 bases lying between them. The CDR3 sequence: CASTPERAADTQYF. The CDR3 DNA reads as TGTGCCAGCACCCCGGAAAGGGCCGCAGATACGCAGTATTTT.

This clonotype was observed at least ten times. The chain couples TRBV20-1 to TRBJ2-3, with D unclear. CDR1 DFQATT and CDR2 SNEGSKA come from the germline V gene (reference sequence). V was trimmed by 7 bases and J by 2 bases, leaving 7 bases between them. This CDR3 has 11 residues. The CDR3 protein is CSGETTDTQYF. CDR3 in DNA: TGCAGTGGGGAAACCACAGATACGCAGTATTTT.